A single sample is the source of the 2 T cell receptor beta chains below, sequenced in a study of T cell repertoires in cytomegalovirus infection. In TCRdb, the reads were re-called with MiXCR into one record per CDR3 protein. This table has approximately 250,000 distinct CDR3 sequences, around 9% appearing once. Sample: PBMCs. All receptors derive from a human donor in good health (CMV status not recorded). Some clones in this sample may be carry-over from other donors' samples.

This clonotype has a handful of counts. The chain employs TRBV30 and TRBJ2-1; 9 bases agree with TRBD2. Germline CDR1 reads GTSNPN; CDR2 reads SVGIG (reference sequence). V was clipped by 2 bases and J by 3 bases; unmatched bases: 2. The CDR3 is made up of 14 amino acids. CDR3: CAWSRGGGYNEQFF. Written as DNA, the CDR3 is TGTGCCTGGAGTCGCGGGGGGGGCTACAATGAGCAGTTCTTC.

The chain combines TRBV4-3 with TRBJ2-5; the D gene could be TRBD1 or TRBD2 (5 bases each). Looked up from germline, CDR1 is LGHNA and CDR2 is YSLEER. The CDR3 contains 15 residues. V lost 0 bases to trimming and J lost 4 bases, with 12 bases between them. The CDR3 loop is CASSQDVSGLETQYF. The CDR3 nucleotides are TGCGCCAGCAGCCAAGATGTCTCGGGGCTAGAGACCCAGTACTTC.